This T cell receptor (beta chain) originates from a study of T cell repertoires in cytomegalovirus infection (dated 2019 in TCRdb). At the level of the whole study: The peptide stimulations were aimed at well-studied HLA-B-restricted epitopes as well as recently identified HLA-C-restricted CMV epitopes, whose presentation resists viral immunomodulation. Because public TCR beta signatures pointed to carriage of CMV infection together with the matching HLA type, the HLA type of each donor mattered for the analysis. Study-level results and caveats: The ex vivo response was dominated by HLA-C-restricted CMV-specific TCR beta clonotypes, and the single most frequent clonotype in two of eight donors was supplied by these HLA-C-restricted clonotypes. Carriers of CMV infection plus the relevant HLA type were discriminated by the cumulative frequency of public TCR beta family members in the study cohort and in an independent roughly 350-donor cohort.

Sequencing was performed on an Illumina HiSeq 1500. TCRdb reran the public reads through fastp at Q25 and MiXCR, keeping productive beta chains. All rows with the same CDR3 protein become a single entry with the most common DNA and genes. This sample has about 890,000 distinct CDR3 sequences in its table, and about a third of those were observed once. Jointly, the top ten make up around an eighth of the sample. The treatment or condition label on this specimen signifies: in vitro stimulation with specific CMV peptide epitopes to enrich CMV-specific T cells. CDR1 and CDR2, looked up from the germline V gene, are SGHDT and YYEEEE. The V end loses 4 bases and the J end loses 3 bases, and a stretch of 17 bases separates them. The CDR3 runs 15 residues from the cysteine to the valine. CDR3 DNA only is kept here, 45 bases in frame from base 1. About this clonotype: Its antigen is not yet known. Within one base of it there is no much larger clone, and no base qualities were kept.

The sample in question was cultured CD8+ T cells from PBMCs, obtained from culture after CMV antigen stimulation. The receptor's source is a human donor in good health (CMV status not recorded). Some clones in this sample may be carry-over from other donors' samples. The chain joins TRBV5-6 to TRBJ2-7, with the D gene possibly TRBD1 or TRBD2, each one fitting 7 bases. The CDR3 corresponds to CASSGGGQPFYEQYV. Read as DNA, the sequence is TGTGCCAGCAGCGGGGGGGGACAGCCCTTCTACGAGCAGTACGTC.